Each of the 12 T cell receptor beta chains below was sequenced from the same sample in a study of T-cell reconstitution after alpha-beta-depleted transplantation in children. Preparation of the TCRbeta library used unique molecular identifiers. MiXCR, run by TCRdb on the PCR reads, gives a single entry per CDR3 protein. The data contain 500,000 to 600,000 distinct CDR3 sequences, 30% to 35% of them singletons. The material sequenced was PBMCs from the stem cell graft donor, taken from the stem cell graft. These TCRs come from a human donor who donated a stem cell graft to a child with aplastic anemia.

This sequence joins TRBV20-1 and TRBJ1-1; D unclear. This CDR3 is built from 14 residues. The V gene lost 0 bases and the J gene lost 4 bases, with 12 bases spanning the gap. The germline gives CDR1 DFQATT, CDR2 SNEGSKA (reference sequence). In nucleotides, the CDR3 is TGCAGTGCTAGAGATCGGAAGACTATCACTGAAGCTTTCTTT. Its translation is CSARDRKTITEAFF.

As concerns this clonotype: One junction end does not reproduce the germline sequence, and a read error may be involved. The chain links TRBV7-9 to TRBJ1-1; 8 bases are a match to TRBD1. Germline values: CDR1 SEHNR, CDR2 FQNEAQ (reference sequence). CDR3 length equals 14 residues. The CDR3 region has the DNA TGTGCCAGCAGCCCCAGGGGGCGCAACACTGAACCTTTCTTT. Protein sequence: CASSPRGRNTEPFF.

The V and J genes are TRBV10-3 and TRBJ1-2; a possible D gene is TRBD1 (6 bases). Germline lookup yields CDR1 ENHRY and CDR2 SYGVKD. The ends were cut back, 6 bases at V and 4 bases at J, with 15 bases in the middle. The CDR3 extends over 14 amino acids. CDR3 residues: CAIRGDKLLYGYTF. The CDR3 bases are TGTGCCATCAGGGGGGACAAACTCCTCTATGGCTACACCTTC.

This clonotype was picked up a small number of times. This chain joins TRBV4-3 and TRBJ2-1; TRBD2 matches 8 bases. CDR1 LGHNA and CDR2 YSLEER come from the germline V gene. Losses at the gene ends were 0 bases for V and 10 bases for J; bases not matched to a gene: 14. The CDR3 spans 17 residues. The CDR3 bases are TGCGCCAGCAGCCAAGACAAACTAGCGGACCTACGCCAAGAGCAGTTCTTC. The encoded protein is CASSQDKLADLRQEQFF.

The genes are TRBV4-3 and TRBJ1-4, with 8 bases aligning to TRBD1. This CDR3 has 17 amino acids. Trimming removed 4 bases from V and 2 bases from J; junction bases left unmatched: 9. Germline CDR1 LGHNA, CDR2 YSLEER. This chain's CDR3 is CASSLDRAIRTNEKLFF. The CDR3 bases are TGCGCCAGCAGCCTGGACAGGGCGATTCGCACTAATGAAAAACTGTTTTTT.

The chain employs TRBV6-1 and TRBJ2-1; the D gene is possibly TRBD1 (6 bases). V was pared by 6 bases and J by 0 bases, with 12 bases between. The CDR3 contains 15 residues. Per the germline V gene, CDR1 is MNHNS and CDR2 is SASEGT. The CDR3 DNA sequence: TGTGCCAGCAGAACCGGGACAACCTCCTACAATGAGCAGTTCTTC. Translation gives CASRTGTTSYNEQFF.

This clonotype was counted between two and nine times. This rearrangement joins TRBV20-1 to TRBJ2-7, with 10 bases matching TRBD2. The V segment lost 5 bases and the J segment 4 bases; nucleotides outside the gene matches: 5. Germline values: CDR1 DFQATT, CDR2 SNEGSKA (reference sequence). The CDR3 has 13 amino acids. The CDR3 here is CSAPQREGYEQYF. CDR3 DNA: TGCAGTGCTCCCCAGCGGGAGGGGTACGAGCAGTACTTC.

The table lists this clonotype with a few counts. A junction boundary mismatches the germline segment, possibly from a read error. The rearrangement joins TRBV29-1 to TRBJ2-5, with unresolved D. This CDR3 comprises 12 residues. CDR1 is SQVTM and CDR2 is ANQGSEA in the germline V gene. The CDR3 is CSVEESLGTQYF. Here the CDR3 DNA reads TGCAGCGTCGAAGAGAGCTTAGGGACCCAGTACTTC.

This clonotype was seen a few times. The rearrangement links TRBV21-1 to TRBJ1-5; TRBD1 is taken as the D call from the table, unchecked against the DNA. TRBV21-1 corresponds to a pseudogene. The CDR3 sequence is 15 residues long. The CDR3 coding sequence is TGTGCCAGCACTGGCGGGACAGGTGGTAGGAAGCCCCAGCATTTT. It yields the protein CASTGGTGGRKPQHF.

This rearrangement joins TRBV29-1 to TRBJ2-5; D is unresolved. Germline-derived CDR1 and CDR2 are SQVTM and ANQGSEA. The CDR3 is made up of 12 amino acids. Deletions cut 7 bases from V and 7 bases from J, with 16 bases between. This CDR3 reads CSDTIALGTQYF. CDR3 DNA sequence: TGCAGCGATACAATAGCTCTCGGGACCCAGTACTTC.

The rearrangement uses TRBV6-1 and TRBJ1-2, with D maybe TRBD1 (5 bases). From germline, CDR1 is MNHNS and CDR2 SASEGT. V lost 5 bases, J lost 4 bases, and 20 bases lay in between. The CDR3 totals 16 residues. The CDR3 is CASSQRSRGALYGYTF. The CDR3, as DNA: TGTGCCAGCAGTCAACGATCGCGGGGCGCCCTCTATGGCTACACCTTC.

The chain recombines TRBV7-9 with TRBJ2-3; 8 bases match TRBD2. From germline, CDR1 is SEHNR and CDR2 FQNEAQ (reference sequence). The V segment lost 0 bases and the J segment 5 bases; nucleotides outside the gene matches: 4. This CDR3 is built from 15 residues. The CDR3 reads CASSLANAGGDTQYF. DNA of the CDR3: TGTGCCAGCAGCTTAGCCAACGCGGGAGGAGATACGCAGTATTTT.